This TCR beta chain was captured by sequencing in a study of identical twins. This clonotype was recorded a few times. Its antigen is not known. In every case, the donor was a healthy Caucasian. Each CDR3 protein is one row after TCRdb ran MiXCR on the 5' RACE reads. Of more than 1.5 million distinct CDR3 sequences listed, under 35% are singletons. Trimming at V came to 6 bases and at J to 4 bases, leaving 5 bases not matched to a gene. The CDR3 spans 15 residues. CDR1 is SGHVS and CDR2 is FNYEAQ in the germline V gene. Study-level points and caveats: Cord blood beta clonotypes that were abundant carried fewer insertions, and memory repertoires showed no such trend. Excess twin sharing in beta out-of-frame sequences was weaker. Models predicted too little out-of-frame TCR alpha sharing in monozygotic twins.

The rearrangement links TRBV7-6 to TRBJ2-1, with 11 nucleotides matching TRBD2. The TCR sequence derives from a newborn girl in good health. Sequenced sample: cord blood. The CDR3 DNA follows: TGTGCCAGCAGATCCACTAGCGGGAGATACAATGAGCAGTTCTTC. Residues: CASRSTSGRYNEQFF.